The entry that follows covers one T cell receptor beta chain sequence. What this receptor recognizes is not known. Within one base of it there is no much larger clone, and no base qualities were kept. The CDR3 spans 11 residues, from the cysteine through the phenylalanine. This entry keeps only the CDR3 DNA: 33 bases, framed from base 1. Trimming at the junction amounts to 2 bases on V and 7 bases on J, and the germline ends lie 5 bases apart. The germline V gene supplies CDR1 MNHNS and CDR2 SASEGT. Genomic DNA was extracted from sorted cells for sequencing of the TCRbeta CDR3 region. The immunoSEQ Assay was used for sequencing of TCRbeta CDR3 regions. In TCRdb, the immuneACCESS table is reduced to in-frame sequences with V and J assigned. These tables do not hold every clone; where another copy was compared, an unresolved V gene accounts for under half, and the others remain unexplained. Across this sample there are 55,000 to 70,000 clones, with about 92% seen only once. Clones ranked in the top ten supply approximately 1.1% of the sample.

Patients with autoimmune disease history or receiving systemic immunosuppression were excluded from the trial. Peripheral blood for TCR sequencing was collected from all dose cohorts at baseline, on cycle 4 day 1, and on cycle 7 day 1. Samples came from an open-label, multicenter, first-in-human phase I dose-escalation trial of ivuxolimab. The trial enrolled adults with locally advanced or metastatic head and neck squamous cell, hepatocellular, melanoma or renal cell carcinoma. Before TCR sequencing, CD4+ and CD8+ T cells were separately sorted from peripheral blood. The data stem from a study of OX40 agonist ivuxolimab in advanced cancers. Looking at the study overall: Ivuxolimab was an agonistic, fully human IgG2 monoclonal antibody directed against OX40 (CD134), a costimulatory receptor. Intravenous ivuxolimab was administered to patients every 2 weeks at six dose levels: 0.01, 0.1, 0.3, 1.5, 3 and 10 mg/kg. Among the roughly 50 dose-escalation patients, about 20 had hepatocellular carcinoma, 15 or so melanoma, 9 renal cell carcinoma and 9 head and neck cancer. In the dose-escalation cohort, 75% to 85% of patients were male, and the mean age was around 60 years with a range of roughly 23 to 90. Patients were allowed to have had prior anti-PD-1, anti-PD-L1 or anti-CTLA-4 therapy, and 40% of the dose-escalation patients had been treated with checkpoint inhibitors. Partial responses occurred in three dose-escalation patients: two with cutaneous melanoma and one with hepatocellular carcinoma. The purpose of peripheral TCRbeta sequencing was to test whether ivuxolimab changed TCR sequence diversity and led to clonal T-cell expansion. The paper describes the monotherapy dose-escalation part (N ≈ 51 patients) of the phase I trial of ivuxolimab.

Points the paper makes about the study in general: The antigen specificity of the clonally expanded peripheral T cells was not determined. In partial responders in the 0.1-3.0 mg/kg groups, normalized peripheral clonal expansion was found to be among the lowest, especially among CD8+ T cells. Low levels of normalized T-cell clonal expansion were also seen in some nonresponding patients. Clonal expansion of both CD4+ and CD8+ blood T cells was observed from baseline to week 6 at doses 0.1 to 3.0 mg/kg. After ivuxolimab, expanded clones were on average more numerous among CD8+ T cells than among CD4+ T cells.

The sequence joins TRBV6-1 to TRBJ1-2; no D gene can be assigned with confidence. The input for sequencing was CD4+ or CD8+ T cells sorted from blood, taken in a trial of the OX40 agonist ivuxolimab. The sequence derives from an adult with an advanced solid tumor such as melanoma, head and neck, liver or kidney cancer. At the DNA level, the sequence is TGTGCCAGCAGTGAAAAGGGTGGCTACACCTTC. It codes for CASSEKGGYTF.